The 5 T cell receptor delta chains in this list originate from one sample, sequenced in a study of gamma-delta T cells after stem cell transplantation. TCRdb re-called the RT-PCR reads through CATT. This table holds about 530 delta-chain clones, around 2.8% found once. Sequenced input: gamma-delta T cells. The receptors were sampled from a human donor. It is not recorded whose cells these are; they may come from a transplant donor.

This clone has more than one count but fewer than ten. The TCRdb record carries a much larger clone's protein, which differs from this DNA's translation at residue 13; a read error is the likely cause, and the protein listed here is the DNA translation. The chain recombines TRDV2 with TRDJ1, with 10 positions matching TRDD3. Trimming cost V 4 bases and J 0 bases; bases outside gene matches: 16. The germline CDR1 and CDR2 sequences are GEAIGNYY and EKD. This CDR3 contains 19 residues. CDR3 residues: CACETLGELGDRDTDKLIF. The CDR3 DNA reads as TGTGCCTGTGAGACCCTTGGGGAGCTGGGGGATAGGGACACCGATAAACTCATCTTT.

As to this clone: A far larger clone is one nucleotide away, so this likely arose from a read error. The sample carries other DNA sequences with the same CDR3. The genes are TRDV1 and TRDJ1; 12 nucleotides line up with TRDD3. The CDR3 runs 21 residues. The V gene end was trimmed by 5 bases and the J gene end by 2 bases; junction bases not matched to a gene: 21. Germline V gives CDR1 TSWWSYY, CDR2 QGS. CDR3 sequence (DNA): TGTGCTCTTGGGAAGGGTTTCCTACGCCGTACTGGGGGATACTCAACCGATAAACTCATCTTT. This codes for CALGKGFLRRTGGYSTDKLIF.

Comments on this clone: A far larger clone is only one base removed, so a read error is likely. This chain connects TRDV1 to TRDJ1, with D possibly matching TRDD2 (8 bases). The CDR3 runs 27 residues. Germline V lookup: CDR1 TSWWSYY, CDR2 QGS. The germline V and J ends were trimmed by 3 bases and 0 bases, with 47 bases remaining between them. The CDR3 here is CALGEPQLVFLRLYWGHTGGYTDKLIF. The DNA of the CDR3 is TGTGCTCTTGGGGAGCCTCAACTGGTCTTCCTACGGTTGTACTGGGGACATACGGGGGGGTACACCGATAAACTCATCTTT.

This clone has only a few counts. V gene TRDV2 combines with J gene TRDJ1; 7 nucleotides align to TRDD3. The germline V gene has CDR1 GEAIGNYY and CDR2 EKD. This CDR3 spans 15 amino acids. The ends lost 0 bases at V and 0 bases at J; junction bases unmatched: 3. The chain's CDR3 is CACDTLGAYTDKLIF. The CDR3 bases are TGTGCCTGTGACACCCTGGGGGCTTACACCGATAAACTCATCTTT.

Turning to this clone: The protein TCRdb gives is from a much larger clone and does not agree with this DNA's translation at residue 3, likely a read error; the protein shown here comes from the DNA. CDR3 loop: CAPGELLLAENKLIF. CDR3 DNA sequence: TGTGCTCCTGGGGAACTCCTCCTAGCGGAAAATAAACTCATCTTT. The gene calls are TRDV1 and TRDJ1, with D perhaps matching TRDD3 (6 bases). The V gene's germline CDR1 is TSWWSYY and CDR2 QGS. This CDR3 has 15 residues.